The clone carrying this T cell receptor beta chain was found a few times. What it binds is not known. Germline assignment: CDR1 MGHDK and CDR2 SYGVNS. This CDR3 comprises 15 residues. The V end lost 4 bases, the J end lost 0 bases, and 12 bases lay between the germline ends. These data originate in a study of cytomegalovirus exposure and HLA in healthy donors. General study points: About 180 TCR beta chains were listed as cytomegalovirus-associated.

In the PCR, 60 Vbeta and 13 Jbeta primers were used. Only in-frame clones appear in the TCRdb table, and some are missing; sequencing was by immunoSEQ multiplex PCR. The repertoire holds about 130,000 clones, with 9.7% as singletons. Sequencing used PBMCs. V usage is TRBV25-1 and J usage is TRBJ1-1; D is undetermined. This TCR came from a man between 45 and 60 years old in good health and CMV-seronegative. CDR3 sequence reads: CASSGRMGVNTEAFF. The CDR3 DNA sequence: TGTGCCAGCAGTGGACGGATGGGAGTGAACACTGAAGCTTTCTTT.